Presented here are 16 T cell receptor beta chains from one specimen sequenced in a study of graft-versus-host responses after intestinal transplantation. This table comes from immunoSEQ multiplex PCR, and its TCRdb copy is limited to in-frame clones, with some not included. The repertoire holds approximately 89,000 clones, over 75% seen once, with about 16% in the top ten. The material was PBMCs, obtained roughly 68 weeks after intestinal transplant. The source of these receptors is a human patient who received an intestinal transplant, so some T cells may come from the graft donor.

As to this clone: Other DNA sequences in this sample translate to the same CDR3. The chain carries TRBV6-5 and TRBJ2-5; possibly TRBD2 for D (7 bases). V was clipped by 0 bases and J by 4 bases, with 12 bases between them. CDR3 size: 15 residues. Germline assignment: CDR1 MNHEY and CDR2 SVGAGI. This chain's CDR3 is CASSYSMGGLETQYF. In DNA form, the CDR3 reads TGTGCCAGCAGTTACTCGATGGGGGGGCTAGAGACCCAGTACTTC.

The rearrangement joins TRBV6-6 to TRBJ1-5; D is undetermined. Trimming shortened V by 6 bases and J by 10 bases, and 13 bases separated the two germline ends. This CDR3 comprises 12 residues. Germline V gene data show CDR1 as MNHNY and CDR2 as SVGAGI (reference sequence). CDR3 in amino acids: CASSTGPDPQHF. The CDR3, as DNA: TGTGCCAGCAGCACTGGCCCGGATCCCCAGCATTTT.

The V gene is TRBV6-5, the J gene TRBJ1-6; TRBD1 matches 7 bases. The junction had 9 bases not matched to a gene; V was cut back by 10 bases and J by 6 bases. This CDR3 is 14 amino acids long. Germline values: CDR1 MNHEY, CDR2 SVGAGI. CDR3 coding DNA: TGTGCCACCTCTAGGACAGGAGTTAATTCACCCCTCCACTTT. This translates into CATSRTGVNSPLHF.

This chain links TRBV12-5 with TRBJ2-1, with 16 positions matching TRBD2. The CDR3 has 20 amino acids. The germline gives CDR1 LGHNT, CDR2 FRNRAP. V was pared by 5 bases and J by 2 bases, with 12 bases of the junction left unmatched. CDR3 in amino acids: CASGPREGTSGGATYNEQFF. CDR3 sequence (DNA): TGTGCTAGTGGTCCTCGGGAAGGGACTAGCGGGGGGGCCACCTACAATGAGCAGTTCTTC.

J is TRBJ1-1 and V is TRBV5-4, with TRBD1 identical over 8 bases. In germline, CDR1 is SGHNT, CDR2 YYREEE (reference sequence). The CDR3 sequence is 15 residues long. The V segment lost 3 bases and the J segment 1 base; nucleotides outside the gene matches: 5. The CDR3 nucleotides read TGTGCCAGCAGCTCGCCCGGACAGGGGAACACTGAAGCTTTCTTT. Translation: CASSSPGQGNTEAFF.

The V and J genes are TRBV10-2 and TRBJ1-3; D uncertain. In germline, CDR1 is WSHSY, CDR2 SAAADI. Trimming cost V 2 bases and J 4 bases, with 6 bases left between them. The CDR3 contains 13 residues. DNA of the CDR3: TGCGCCAGCAGTGAGCCTAGCGGAAACACCATATATTTT. This encodes CASSEPSGNTIYF.

V usage is TRBV6-4 and J usage is TRBJ2-3; no clear D gene. The CDR3 runs 17 residues. The germline V and J ends were trimmed by 2 bases and 0 bases, with 15 bases remaining between them. CDR1 is MRHNA and CDR2 is SNTAGT in the germline V gene. The DNA of the CDR3 is TGTGCCAGCAGTGACCCCTATCCCGAGAATAGCACAGATACGCAGTATTTT. Translation: CASSDPYPENSTDTQYF.

The chain employs TRBV5-1 and TRBJ2-3; D is possibly TRBD2 (6 bases). V was cut by 0 bases and J by 4 bases, with 15 bases left in between. The CDR3 is 16 residues long. CDR1 and CDR2 (germline): SGHRS, YFSETQ. CDR3 coding DNA: TGCGCCAGCAGCTTGGCCGGGAGACCCGGGGCAGATACGCAGTATTTT. It yields the protein CASSLAGRPGADTQYF.

The V and J genes are TRBV6-1 and TRBJ2-7; 8 positions match TRBD2. Trimming at V came to 9 bases and at J to 0 bases, leaving 10 bases not matched to a gene. Germline CDR1 MNHNS, CDR2 SASEGT. This CDR3 region has 15 residues. The CDR3 spells CARVKRGTSSYEQYF. CDR3 nucleotides: TGTGCCAGGGTAAAGAGGGGGACTAGCTCCTACGAGCAGTACTTC.

The V gene is TRBV6-5, the J gene TRBJ2-7; 7 bases agree with TRBD2. This CDR3 is built from 11 residues. Losses at the gene ends were 6 bases for V and 6 bases for J; bases not matched to a gene: 2. Per the germline V gene, CDR1 is MNHEY and CDR2 is SVGAGI. The CDR3 loop reads CASRGGSEQYF. The CDR3 nucleotides are TGTGCCAGCAGGGGGGGGTCCGAGCAGTACTTC.

This sequence joins TRBV10-3 and TRBJ1-1; TRBD1 is a possible D gene (6 bases). Germline CDR1 and CDR2: ENHRY and SYGVKD. The CDR3 spans 14 residues. V lost 5 bases and J 1 base, leaving 11 bases between the germline ends. CDR3 sequence (DNA): TGTGCCATCAGTTACAGGGAAGGGAACACTGAAGCTTTCTTT. Translation: CAISYREGNTEAFF.

This CDR3 reads CASSVGGEGSPLHF. DNA for the CDR3: TGTGCCAGCAGCGTAGGAGGGGAAGGTTCACCCCTCCACTTT. This rearrangement joins TRBV9 to TRBJ1-6, with D maybe TRBD1 (5 bases). This CDR3 has 14 residues. Germline loops: CDR1 SGDLS, CDR2 YYNGEE. V shed 0 bases and J shed 9 bases, with 10 bases lying between them.

The chain carries TRBV11-2 and TRBJ2-7; no definite D call. The V end lost 0 bases, the J end lost 0 bases, and 9 bases lay between the germline ends. The germline gives CDR1 SGHAT, CDR2 FQNNGV. The CDR3 is made up of 15 amino acids. CDR3 sequence reads: CASSLEGRSSYEQYF. CDR3 nucleotides: TGTGCCAGCAGCTTAGAGGGCCGAAGCTCCTACGAGCAGTACTTC.

V usage is TRBV7-3 and J usage is TRBJ2-7; 13 bases align to TRBD2. CDR1 and CDR2 (germline): SGHTA, FQGTGA. After removal of 5 bases from V and 2 bases from J, the junction contained 3 bases not matched to a gene. The CDR3 extends over 15 amino acids. Written as DNA, the CDR3 is TGTGCCAGCAGCGTTACTAGCGGGGGGGCCTACGAGCAGTACTTC. Translating it yields CASSVTSGGAYEQYF.

The chain carries TRBV10-2 and TRBJ1-2; the D gene is possibly TRBD1 (6 bases). The ends were cut back, 8 bases at V and 4 bases at J, with 14 bases in the middle. Germline CDR1 WSHSY, CDR2 SAAADI. This CDR3 comprises 13 residues. The CDR3 DNA sequence: TGCGCCAGCTATAACACAGGGATCTATGGCTACACCTTC. Amino acids: CASYNTGIYGYTF.

The chain uses TRBV15 and TRBJ1-1; D may be TRBD1 (5 bases). With 0 bases removed from V and 4 bases from J, the gap between germline ends came to 12 bases. This CDR3 contains 15 residues. Germline values: CDR1 LNHNV, CDR2 YYDKDF (reference sequence). As DNA, the CDR3 is TGTGCCACCAGCAGAGATCACGGGGCAGCCACTGAAGCTTTCTTT. It specifies CATSRDHGAATEAFF.